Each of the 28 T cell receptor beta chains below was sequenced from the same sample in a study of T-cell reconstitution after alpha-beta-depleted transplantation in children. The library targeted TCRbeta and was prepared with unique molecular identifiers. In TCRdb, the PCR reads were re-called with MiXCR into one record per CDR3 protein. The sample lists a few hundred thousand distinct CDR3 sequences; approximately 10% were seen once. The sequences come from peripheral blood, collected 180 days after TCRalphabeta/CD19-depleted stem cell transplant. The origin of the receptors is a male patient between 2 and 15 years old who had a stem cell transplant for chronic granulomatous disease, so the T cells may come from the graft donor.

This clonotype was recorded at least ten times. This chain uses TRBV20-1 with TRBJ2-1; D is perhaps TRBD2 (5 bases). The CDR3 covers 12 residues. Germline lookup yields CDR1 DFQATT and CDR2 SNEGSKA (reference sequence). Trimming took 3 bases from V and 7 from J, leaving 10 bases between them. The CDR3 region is CSASRGPNEQFF. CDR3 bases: TGCAGTGCTAGTCGGGGTCCAAATGAGCAGTTCTTC.

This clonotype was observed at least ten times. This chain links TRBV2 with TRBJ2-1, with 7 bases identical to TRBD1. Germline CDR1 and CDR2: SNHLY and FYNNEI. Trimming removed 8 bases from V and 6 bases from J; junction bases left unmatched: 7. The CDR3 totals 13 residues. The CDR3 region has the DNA TGTGCCAGCTGGGGGACAGTGTCCAATGAGCAGTTCTTC. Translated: CASWGTVSNEQFF.

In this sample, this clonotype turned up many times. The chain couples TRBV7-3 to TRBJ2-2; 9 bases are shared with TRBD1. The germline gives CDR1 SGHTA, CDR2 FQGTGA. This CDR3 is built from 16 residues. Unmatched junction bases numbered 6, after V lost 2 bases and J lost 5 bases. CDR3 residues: CASSLGDRERTGELFF. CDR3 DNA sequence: TGTGCCAGCAGCTTAGGGGACAGGGAGCGGACCGGGGAGCTGTTTTTT.

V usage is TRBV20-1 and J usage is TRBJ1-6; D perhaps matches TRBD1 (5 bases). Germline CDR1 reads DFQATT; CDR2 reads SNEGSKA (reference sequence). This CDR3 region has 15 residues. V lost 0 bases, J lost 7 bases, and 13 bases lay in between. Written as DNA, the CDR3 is TGCAGTGCTAGAGATACAAGGGGAAGAAATTCACCCCTCCACTTT. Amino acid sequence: CSARDTRGRNSPLHF.

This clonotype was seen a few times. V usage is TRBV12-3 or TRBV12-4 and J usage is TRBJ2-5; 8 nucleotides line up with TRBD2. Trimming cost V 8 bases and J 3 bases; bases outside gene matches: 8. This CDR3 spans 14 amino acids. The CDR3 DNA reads TGTGCCAGCGGCCCGGGGGGGGCGAAAGAGACCCAGTACTTC. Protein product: CASGPGGAKETQYF.

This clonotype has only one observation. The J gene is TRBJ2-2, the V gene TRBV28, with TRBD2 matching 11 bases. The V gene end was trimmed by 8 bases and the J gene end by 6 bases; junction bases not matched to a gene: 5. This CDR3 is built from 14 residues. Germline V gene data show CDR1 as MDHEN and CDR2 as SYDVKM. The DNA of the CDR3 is TGTGCCAGCCAAGGGACTAGCGGTTCCGGGGAGCTGTTTTTT. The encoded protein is CASQGTSGSGELFF.

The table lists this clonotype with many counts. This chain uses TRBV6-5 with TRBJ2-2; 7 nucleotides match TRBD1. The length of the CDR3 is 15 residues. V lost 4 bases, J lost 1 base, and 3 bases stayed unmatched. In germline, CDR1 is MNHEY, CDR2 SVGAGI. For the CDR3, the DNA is TGTGCCAGCAGTTTGGACAGGCTGAACACCGGGGAGCTGTTTTTT. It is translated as CASSLDRLNTGELFF.

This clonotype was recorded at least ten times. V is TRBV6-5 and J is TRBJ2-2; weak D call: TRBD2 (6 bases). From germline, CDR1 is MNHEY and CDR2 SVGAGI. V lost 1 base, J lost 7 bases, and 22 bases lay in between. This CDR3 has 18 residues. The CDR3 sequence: CASSYFHGRVNFNGELFF. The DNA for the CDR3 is TGTGCCAGCAGTTACTTCCACGGGAGAGTAAACTTTAACGGGGAGCTGTTTTTT.

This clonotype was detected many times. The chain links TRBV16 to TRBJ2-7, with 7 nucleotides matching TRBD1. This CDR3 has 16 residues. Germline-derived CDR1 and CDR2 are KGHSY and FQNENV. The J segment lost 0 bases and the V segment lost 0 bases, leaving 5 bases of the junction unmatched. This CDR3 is CASSQSPGQLSYEQYF. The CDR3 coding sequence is TGTGCCAGCAGCCAATCCCCGGGACAGCTCTCCTACGAGCAGTACTTC.

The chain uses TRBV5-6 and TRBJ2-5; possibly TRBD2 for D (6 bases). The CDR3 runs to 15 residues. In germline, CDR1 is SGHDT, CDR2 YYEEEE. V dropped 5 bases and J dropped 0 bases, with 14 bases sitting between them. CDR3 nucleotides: TGTGCCAGCAGTCGGGACCGGGGGTACCAAGAGACCCAGTACTTC. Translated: CASSRDRGYQETQYF.

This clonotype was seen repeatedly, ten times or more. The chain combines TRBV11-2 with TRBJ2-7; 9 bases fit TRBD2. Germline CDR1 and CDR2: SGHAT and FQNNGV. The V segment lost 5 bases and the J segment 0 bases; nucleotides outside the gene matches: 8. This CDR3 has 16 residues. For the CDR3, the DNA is TGTGCCAGCAGCACGAAACCAGCGGGGGGCTCCTACGAGCAGTACTTC. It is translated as CASSTKPAGGSYEQYF.

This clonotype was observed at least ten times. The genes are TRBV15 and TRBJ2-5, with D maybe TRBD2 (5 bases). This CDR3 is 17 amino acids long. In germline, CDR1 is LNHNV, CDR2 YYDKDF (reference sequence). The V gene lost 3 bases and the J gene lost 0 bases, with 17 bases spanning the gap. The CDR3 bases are TGTGCCACCAGCAGGCAAGATCTAGGAGGAAACCAAGAGACCCAGTACTTC. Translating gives CATSRQDLGGNQETQYF. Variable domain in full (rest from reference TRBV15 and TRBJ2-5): DAMVIQNPRYQVTQFGKPVTLSCSQTLNHNVMYWYQQKSSQAPKLLFHYYDKDFNNEADTPDNFQSRRPNTSFCFLDIRSPGLGDTAMYLCATSRQDLGGNQETQYFGPGTRLLVL.

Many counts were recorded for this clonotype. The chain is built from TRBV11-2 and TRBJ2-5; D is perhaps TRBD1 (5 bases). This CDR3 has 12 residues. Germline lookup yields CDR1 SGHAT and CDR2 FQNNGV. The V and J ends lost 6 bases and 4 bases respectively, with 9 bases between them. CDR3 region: CASRPQGETQYF. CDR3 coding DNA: TGTGCCAGCAGACCGCAGGGAGAGACCCAGTACTTC.

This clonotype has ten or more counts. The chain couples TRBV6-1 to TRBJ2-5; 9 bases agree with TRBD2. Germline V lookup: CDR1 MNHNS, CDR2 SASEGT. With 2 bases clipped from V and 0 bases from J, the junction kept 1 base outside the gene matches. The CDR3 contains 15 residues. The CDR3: CASSEIAGDQETQYF. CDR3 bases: TGTGCCAGCAGTGAAATAGCGGGAGACCAAGAGACCCAGTACTTC.

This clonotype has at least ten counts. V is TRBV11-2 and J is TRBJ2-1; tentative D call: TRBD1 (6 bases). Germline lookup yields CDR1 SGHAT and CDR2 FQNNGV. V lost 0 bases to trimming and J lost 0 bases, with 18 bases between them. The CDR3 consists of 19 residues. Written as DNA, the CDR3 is TGTGCCAGCAGCTTAGATCGAGGTACAGGGTTTTCCTCCTACAATGAGCAGTTCTTC. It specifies CASSLDRGTGFSSYNEQFF.

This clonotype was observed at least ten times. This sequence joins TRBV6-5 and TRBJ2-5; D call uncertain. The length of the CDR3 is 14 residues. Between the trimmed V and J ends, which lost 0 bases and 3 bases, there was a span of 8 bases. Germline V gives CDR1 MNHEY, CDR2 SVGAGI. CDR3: CASSYSGKKETQYF. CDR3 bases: TGTGCCAGCAGTTACTCGGGGAAAAAAGAGACCCAGTACTTC.

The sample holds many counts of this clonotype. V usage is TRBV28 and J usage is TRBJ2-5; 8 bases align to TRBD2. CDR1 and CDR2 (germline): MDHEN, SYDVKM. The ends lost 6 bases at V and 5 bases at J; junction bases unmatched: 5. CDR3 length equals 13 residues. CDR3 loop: CASRPGGPETQYF. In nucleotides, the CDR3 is TGTGCCAGCAGACCGGGGGGGCCTGAGACCCAGTACTTC.

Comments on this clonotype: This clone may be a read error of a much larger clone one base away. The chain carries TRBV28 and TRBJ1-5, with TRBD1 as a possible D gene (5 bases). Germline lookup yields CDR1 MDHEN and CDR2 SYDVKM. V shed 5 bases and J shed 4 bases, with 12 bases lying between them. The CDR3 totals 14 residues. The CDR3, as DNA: TGTGCCAGCAGTCTCCAGGGACGAAATCAGCCCCAGCATTTT. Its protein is CASSLQGRNQPQHF.

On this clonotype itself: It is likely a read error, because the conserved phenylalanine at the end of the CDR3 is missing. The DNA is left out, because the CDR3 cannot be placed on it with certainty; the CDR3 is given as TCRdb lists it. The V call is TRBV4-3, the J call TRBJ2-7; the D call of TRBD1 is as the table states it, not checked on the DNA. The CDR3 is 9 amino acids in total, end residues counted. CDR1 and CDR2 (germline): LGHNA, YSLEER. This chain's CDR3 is CASSLGGRL.

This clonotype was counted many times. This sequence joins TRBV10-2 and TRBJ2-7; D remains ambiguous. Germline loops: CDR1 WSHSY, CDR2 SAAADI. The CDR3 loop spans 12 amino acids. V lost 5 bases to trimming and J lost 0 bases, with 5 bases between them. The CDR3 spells CASSHGSYEQYF. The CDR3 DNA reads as TGCGCCAGCAGTCACGGCTCCTACGAGCAGTACTTC.

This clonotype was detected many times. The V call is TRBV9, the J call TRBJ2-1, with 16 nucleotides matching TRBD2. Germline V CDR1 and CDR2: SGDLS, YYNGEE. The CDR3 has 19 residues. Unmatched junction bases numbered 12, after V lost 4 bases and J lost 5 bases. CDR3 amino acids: CASSPRGGTSGGADNEQFF. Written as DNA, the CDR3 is TGTGCCAGCAGCCCCCGGGGAGGGACTAGCGGGGGGGCTGACAATGAGCAGTTCTTC.

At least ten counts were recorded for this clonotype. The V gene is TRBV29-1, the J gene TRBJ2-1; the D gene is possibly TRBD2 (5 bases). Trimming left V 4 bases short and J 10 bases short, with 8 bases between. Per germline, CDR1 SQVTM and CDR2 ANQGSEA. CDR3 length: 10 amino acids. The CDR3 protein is CSVAGGEQFF. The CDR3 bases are TGCAGCGTTGCAGGAGGCGAGCAGTTCTTC.

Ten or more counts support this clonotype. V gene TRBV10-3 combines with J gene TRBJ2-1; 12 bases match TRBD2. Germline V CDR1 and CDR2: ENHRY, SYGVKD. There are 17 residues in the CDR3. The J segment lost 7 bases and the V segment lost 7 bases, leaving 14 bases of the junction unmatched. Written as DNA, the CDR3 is TGTGCCATCAAGGCGGCTAGCGGGAGGGCCATCGATAATGAGCAGTTCTTC. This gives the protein CAIKAASGRAIDNEQFF.

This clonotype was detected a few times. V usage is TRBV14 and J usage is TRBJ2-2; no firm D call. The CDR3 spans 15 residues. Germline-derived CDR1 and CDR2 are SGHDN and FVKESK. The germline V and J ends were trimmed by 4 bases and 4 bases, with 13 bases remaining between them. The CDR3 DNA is TGTGCCAGCAGCCCGTCGACTCTACTCACCGGGGAGCTGTTTTTT. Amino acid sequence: CASSPSTLLTGELFF.

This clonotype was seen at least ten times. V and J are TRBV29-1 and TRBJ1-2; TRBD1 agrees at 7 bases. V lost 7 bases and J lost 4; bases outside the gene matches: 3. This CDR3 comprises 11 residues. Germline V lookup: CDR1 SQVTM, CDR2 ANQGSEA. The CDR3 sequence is CSGTGVYGYTF. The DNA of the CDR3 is TGCAGCGGAACAGGGGTCTATGGCTACACCTTC.

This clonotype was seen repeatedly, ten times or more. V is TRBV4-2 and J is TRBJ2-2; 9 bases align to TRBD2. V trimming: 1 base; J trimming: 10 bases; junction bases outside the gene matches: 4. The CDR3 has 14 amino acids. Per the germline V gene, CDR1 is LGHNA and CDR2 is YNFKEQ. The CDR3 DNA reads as TGTGCCAGCAGCCAAGCTCGGACTAGCGTGGAGCTGTTTTTT. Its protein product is CASSQARTSVELFF.

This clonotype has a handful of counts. The CDR3 region has the DNA TGTGCCATCAGTGAGTTTGGGGACAGGGGCTACCTCCACTCCTACAATGAGCAGTTCTTC. Translation: CAISEFGDRGYLHSYNEQFF. The chain has TRBV10-3 and TRBJ2-1; 10 nucleotides match TRBD1. Germline V gene data show CDR1 as ENHRY and CDR2 as SYGVKD. The CDR3 is made up of 20 amino acids. V lost 1 base, J lost 0 bases, and 12 bases stayed unmatched.

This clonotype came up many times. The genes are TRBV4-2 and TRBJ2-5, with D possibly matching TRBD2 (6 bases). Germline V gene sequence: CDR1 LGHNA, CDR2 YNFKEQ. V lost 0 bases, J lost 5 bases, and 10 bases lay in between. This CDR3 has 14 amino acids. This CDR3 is CASSQDGGVETQYF. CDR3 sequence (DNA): TGTGCCAGCAGCCAAGATGGCGGGGTTGAGACCCAGTACTTC.